There are many counts of the clone carrying this T cell receptor (beta chain). Via MiXCR, TCRdb re-called the 5' RACE reads, giving one row per CDR3 protein. The sample records about 20,000 distinct CDR3 sequences, 5.2% being singletons. The sample originates from a study of T cells after yellow fever vaccination. Regarding the study as a whole: Abundant bulk-derived clonotypes could contaminate FACS-sorted repertoires. The CD4 and CD8 compartments had a small share of their clonotypes in common. Post-booster repertoires again held most primary-vaccination clones (96% CD4, about 88% CD8). The secondary T-cell response peaked on day 5, not day 15, but was weaker.

V shed 0 bases and J 4 bases; nucleotides not matched to a gene: 4. The CDR3 loop spans 16 amino acids. Germline CDR1 reads SGHVS; CDR2 reads FQNEAQ. The gene calls are TRBV7-8 and TRBJ2-3, with 10 bases aligning to TRBD2. This receptor was obtained from a man younger than 35 who received the YFV17D yellow fever vaccine. The sample was PBMCs, either bulk or a sorted T-cell subset (CD4+, CD8+, memory, or dextramer-sorted; not recorded which), taken 45 days after the first yellow fever vaccination. CDR3 in DNA: TGTGCCAGCAGCTTAGCTGCAGCGGGGGGGCCAGATACGCAGTATTTT. Its translation is CASSLAAAGGPDTQYF.